The subject of this entry is one T cell receptor (beta chain). Its antigen is undetermined. The CDR3 is 15 residues long. CDR1 is LGHNA and CDR2 is YSLEER in the germline V gene. V shed 1 base and J 1 base; nucleotides not matched to a gene: 3. No fewer than 6.5 million PBMCs went into each sample. The data belong to a study of blood T cells in healthy people across ages. Study overall: Template switching caught about one barcoded beta molecule for each two T cells. General study results and limits: Researchers report that TCR beta diversity correlated strongly with naive T cell percentage.

PCR was performed a second time for about 6 to 11 cycles using a sample-barcoded 5' primer and a J-beta primer mix. All cDNA molecules were each tagged by a template-switch adaptor with 12 random nucleotides. TCRdb analysed the 5' RACE reads with MiXCR anew, one entry per CDR3 protein. In the table there are around 1,900,000 distinct CDR3 sequences, around 42% of which are singletons. This TCR came from a human donor in good health. V and J are TRBV4-3 and TRBJ1-1, with 7 bases fitting TRBD1. Sequenced sample: blood. The CDR3 DNA reads as TGCGCCAGCAGCCAAGGGAACAGGGGGAACACTGAAGCTTTCTTT. It is translated as CASSQGNRGNTEAFF.